This T cell receptor (beta chain) was sequenced in a study of T cell changes during pregnancy in multiple sclerosis. V lost 8 bases and J 3 bases, leaving 17 bases between the germline ends. CDR1 is SEHNR and CDR2 is FQNEAQ in the germline V gene (reference sequence). The CDR3 contains 15 residues. The protocol was immunoSEQ multiplex PCR, while the TCRdb copy is restricted to in-frame clones and leaves out a portion. The table records 75,000 to 80,000 clones, roughly 90% of them present only once. The sample in question was peripheral blood, obtained before pregnancy. This sequence joins TRBV7-9 and TRBJ1-3; TRBD1 might be the D (5 bases). This TCR derives from a female donor with multiple sclerosis, enrolled in a pregnancy study. Here the CDR3 reads CASGRAAGLGNTIYF. The CDR3 nucleotides are TGTGCCAGCGGCAGGGCAGCTGGGCTTGGAAACACCATATATTTT.